A selection of T cell receptor beta chains follows, all from one sample in a study of early stage breast cancer tumors. Sequencing was performed with immunoSEQ multiplex PCR; in TCRdb, only in-frame clones are kept and a portion is missing. The sample lists some 48,000 clones, roughly 84% occurring once. The sample taken for sequencing was blood. All receptors derive from a person aged 45 to 59 with breast cancer. The conserved cysteine and the conserved F or W are not part of the CDR3 here. Each record gives: CDR3 protein, J gene, V gene, clone size. Where a row states a size, it is once, few, many or the class of an expanded clone; other rows omit it.

cdr3_aa: ASSLRDRLH
j_call: TRBJ1-6
v_call: TRBV2
clone_size: few

cdr3_aa: ASSPRGWTENNEQF
j_call: TRBJ2-1
v_call: TRBV7-9
clone_size: NA

cdr3_aa: AWSVGTQETQY
j_call: TRBJ2-5
v_call: TRBV30
clone_size: NA

cdr3_aa: ASSFDSSTSSSYNSPLH
j_call: TRBJ1-6
v_call: TRBV28
clone_size: NA

cdr3_aa: ASSQGATSESYEQY
j_call: TRBJ2-7
v_call: TRBV4-3
clone_size: NA

cdr3_aa: ASSLRGQGDLYEQY
j_call: TRBJ2-7
v_call: TRBV7-2
clone_size: NA

cdr3_aa: ASTIDRVETQY
j_call: TRBJ2-5
v_call: TRBV18
clone_size: NA

cdr3_aa: ASSRQGDNEKLF
j_call: TRBJ1-4
v_call: TRBV19
clone_size: NA

cdr3_aa: ASVPSGGTGLSYNEQF
j_call: TRBJ2-1
v_call: TRBV5-6
clone_size: NA

cdr3_aa: ASSLYGYNSPLH
j_call: TRBJ1-6
v_call: TRBV28
clone_size: few

cdr3_aa: AISDQLAEKLF
j_call: TRBJ1-4
v_call: TRBV10-3
clone_size: NA

cdr3_aa: ATSRAELGYNEQF
j_call: TRBJ2-1
v_call: TRBV15
clone_size: NA

cdr3_aa: ASSQDLWQEYEQY
j_call: TRBJ2-7
v_call: TRBV7-9
clone_size: NA

cdr3_aa: AWSTGARVWELF
j_call: TRBJ2-2
v_call: TRBV30
clone_size: NA

cdr3_aa: ASSEGVSLGEQY
j_call: TRBJ2-7
v_call: TRBV2
clone_size: few

cdr3_aa: ASTLGDFYNEQF
j_call: TRBJ2-1
v_call: TRBV13
clone_size: NA

cdr3_aa: ASSPDPNQGDTQY
j_call: TRBJ2-3
v_call: TRBV19
clone_size: few

cdr3_aa: ASSIRTGTNTEAF
j_call: TRBJ1-1
v_call: TRBV19
clone_size: NA

cdr3_aa: ASSLGTTTGELF
j_call: TRBJ2-2
v_call: TRBV7-6
clone_size: once

cdr3_aa: ASSLAVNYGYT
j_call: TRBJ1-2
v_call: TRBV7-2
clone_size: few

cdr3_aa: ASSSPRGTSTDTQY
j_call: TRBJ2-3
v_call: TRBV7-6
clone_size: NA

cdr3_aa: ASSVDLEPGHEQF
j_call: TRBJ2-1
v_call: TRBV9
clone_size: NA

cdr3_aa: ASSLRTSGPQF
j_call: TRBJ2-1
v_call: TRBV19
clone_size: NA

cdr3_aa: ASSLNPGLAGVGGETQY
j_call: TRBJ2-5
v_call: TRBV5-5
clone_size: NA

cdr3_aa: ASSPPGRSKSYEQY
j_call: TRBJ2-7
v_call: TRBV19
clone_size: NA

cdr3_aa: ACKQASFNEKLF
j_call: TRBJ1-4
v_call: TRBV19
clone_size: NA

cdr3_aa: AWRGGQGPTNYGYT
j_call: TRBJ1-2
v_call: TRBV30
clone_size: NA

cdr3_aa: ASSDTGTTYNEQF
j_call: TRBJ2-1
v_call: TRBV4-3
clone_size: NA

cdr3_aa: SVGIAGAFNEQF
j_call: TRBJ2-1
v_call: TRBV29-1
clone_size: NA

cdr3_aa: ASSSPDGEAF
j_call: TRBJ1-1
v_call: TRBV7-3
clone_size: once

cdr3_aa: ASSATDRGTTQY
j_call: TRBJ2-3
v_call: TRBV6-4
clone_size: NA

cdr3_aa: SVETEANYGYT
j_call: TRBJ1-2
v_call: TRBV29-1
clone_size: NA

cdr3_aa: ASRREGGNTDTQY
j_call: TRBJ2-3
v_call: TRBV6-5
clone_size: NA

cdr3_aa: SVAGTWGKRDQETQY
j_call: TRBJ2-5
v_call: TRBV29-1
clone_size: NA

cdr3_aa: ASSSRADTQY
j_call: TRBJ2-3
v_call: TRBV6-5
clone_size: NA

cdr3_aa: ASRTPGTDSNGYT
j_call: TRBJ1-2
v_call: TRBV19
clone_size: few

cdr3_aa: ASSQGRYNSPLH
j_call: TRBJ1-6
v_call: TRBV4-3
clone_size: NA

cdr3_aa: ASSLERGPYNEQF
j_call: TRBJ2-1
v_call: TRBV7-9
clone_size: NA

cdr3_aa: ASSKRTDLNTEAF
j_call: TRBJ1-1
v_call: TRBV5-5
clone_size: NA

cdr3_aa: ASSYGKGSGNTIY
j_call: TRBJ1-3
v_call: TRBV6-5
clone_size: NA

cdr3_aa: ASTLWGGHQTQY
j_call: TRBJ2-5
v_call: TRBV5-1
clone_size: NA

cdr3_aa: ASSPLSDSPLH
j_call: TRBJ1-6
v_call: TRBV7-8
clone_size: NA

cdr3_aa: ASSAPGLTHEQY
j_call: TRBJ2-7
v_call: TRBV19
clone_size: NA

cdr3_aa: ASSQSQTGVASQY
j_call: TRBJ2-5
v_call: TRBV4-1
clone_size: NA

cdr3_aa: VRISDTQY
j_call: TRBJ2-3
v_call: TRBV5-6
clone_size: NA

cdr3_aa: ASSIVETGITDTQY
j_call: TRBJ2-3
v_call: TRBV19
clone_size: NA

cdr3_aa: ASSLEGYGYT
j_call: TRBJ1-2
v_call: TRBV5-4
clone_size: NA

cdr3_aa: ASSYSGINSNQPQH
j_call: TRBJ1-5
v_call: TRBV6-5
clone_size: NA

cdr3_aa: ASSEAGGLAGTQY
j_call: TRBJ2-5
v_call: TRBV6-1
clone_size: NA

cdr3_aa: ASSLTGAYNTGELF
j_call: TRBJ2-2
v_call: TRBV7-7
clone_size: NA

cdr3_aa: ASLADSAPKGGNYGYT
j_call: TRBJ1-2
v_call: TRBV21-1
clone_size: NA

cdr3_aa: ASSLGQELNEQY
j_call: TRBJ2-7
v_call: TRBV11-1
clone_size: NA

cdr3_aa: ARSSALLAGVEVEQY
j_call: TRBJ2-7
v_call: TRBV5-3
clone_size: NA

cdr3_aa: ASSLMGRGGQETQY
j_call: TRBJ2-5
v_call: TRBV7-3
clone_size: NA

cdr3_aa: ASSTPGQGAGNEQF
j_call: TRBJ2-1
v_call: TRBV19
clone_size: NA

cdr3_aa: ASTSTHSNQPQH
j_call: TRBJ1-5
v_call: TRBV2
clone_size: NA

cdr3_aa: ASSLGTGTGLTEQY
j_call: TRBJ2-7
v_call: TRBV7-8
clone_size: NA